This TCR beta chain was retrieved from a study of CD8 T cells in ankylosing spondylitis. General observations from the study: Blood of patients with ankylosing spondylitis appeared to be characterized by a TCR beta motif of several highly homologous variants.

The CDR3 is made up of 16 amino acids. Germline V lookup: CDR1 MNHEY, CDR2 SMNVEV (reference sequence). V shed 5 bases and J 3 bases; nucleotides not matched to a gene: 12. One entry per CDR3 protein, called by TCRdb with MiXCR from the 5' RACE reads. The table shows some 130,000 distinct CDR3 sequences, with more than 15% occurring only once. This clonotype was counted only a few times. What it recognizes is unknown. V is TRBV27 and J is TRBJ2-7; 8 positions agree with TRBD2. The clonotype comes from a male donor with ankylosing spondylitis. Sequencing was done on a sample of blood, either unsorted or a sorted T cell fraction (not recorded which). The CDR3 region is CASSAPGSGSNYEQYF. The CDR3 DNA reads TGTGCCAGCAGTGCCCCAGGGAGCGGGAGTAACTACGAGCAGTACTTC.